This is a list of T cell receptor beta chains from one sample in a study of shared clonotypes between healthy human individuals. The assay was immunoSEQ multiplex PCR, and TCRdb's table has in-frame clones only and misses some. This table has millions of clones, roughly 96% appearing once. The sample taken for sequencing was naive CD4+ T cells sorted from blood. These receptors all come from a man aged 18 to 30 in good health. Both conserved end residues are part of each CDR3. The D gene is left open where the match is weak. Expanded clones are given a class, and other clones once, few, many or no size at all.

CDR3 protein	CDR3 DNA	J gene	V gene	D gene	clone size
CASSFGGQAGTQYF	TGTGCCAGCAGCTTTGGAGGACAGGCCGGGACCCAGTACTTC	TRBJ2-5	TRBV11-2	TRBD1	-
CASSLENIQYF	TGTGCCAGCAGCTTAGAAAACATTCAGTACTTC	TRBJ2-4	TRBV11-2	-	-
CAWSSGTDATNEKLFF	TGTGCCTGGAGTTCAGGGACGGACGCAACTAATGAAAAACTGTTTTTT	TRBJ1-4	TRBV30	-	once
CASSYLENTGELFF	TGTGCCAGCAGTTACTTGGAGAACACCGGGGAGCTGTTTTTT	TRBJ2-2	TRBV6-6	-	-
CAWVAGRFGNEQFF	TGTGCCTGGGTAGCGGGACGGTTTGGGAATGAGCAGTTCTTC	TRBJ2-1	TRBV30	TRBD2	-
CASSPPAGLGEKLFF	TGTGCCAGCTCACCACCCGCTGGGTTGGGAGAAAAACTGTTTTTT	TRBJ1-4	TRBV18	-	-
CASSLAVSYEQYF	TGTGCCAGCAGCTTGGCAGTCTCCTACGAGCAGTACTTC	TRBJ2-7	TRBV11-3	-	-
CASSQDRVEGQPQHF	TGCGCCAGCAGCCAAGACCGGGTGGAGGGTCAGCCCCAGCATTTT	TRBJ1-5	TRBV4-1	-	-
CASSPLRVPHEQFF	TGCGCCAGCAGTCCCCTCCGAGTCCCCCACGAGCAGTTCTTC	TRBJ2-1	TRBV10-2	-	-
CASSFGGSSYEQYF	TGTGCCAGCAGCTTCGGCGGGTCCTCCTACGAGCAGTACTTC	TRBJ2-7	TRBV7-2	-	-
CATKGGARANEKLFF	TGTGCCACCAAGGGGGGGGCTCGGGCTAATGAAAAACTGTTTTTT	TRBJ1-4	TRBV28	-	-
CASGTGTGGLNEQFF	TGTGCCAGCGGCACCGGGACAGGGGGCTTGAATGAGCAGTTCTTC	TRBJ2-1	TRBV5-4	TRBD1	-
CASSSLAGGSWKTFF	TGTGCCAGCAGCTCACTAGCGGGAGGATCCTGGAAGACGTTTTTT	TRBJ2-2	TRBV5-6	TRBD2	-
CASSLDPEGTQYF	TGCGCCAGCAGCTTGGATCCTGAGGGTACGCAGTATTTT	TRBJ2-3	TRBV5-1	-	once
CASSISISGGKYGYTF	TGTGCCAGTAGTATTTCCATCTCAGGGGGGAAGTATGGCTACACCTTC	TRBJ1-2	TRBV19	TRBD1	-
CASSREGEQYF	TGTGCCAGCAGTAGGGAGGGGGAGCAGTACTTC	TRBJ2-7	TRBV2	TRBD2	-
CSVATGSGGLYGYTF	TGCAGCGTTGCGACAGGGTCGGGGGGTCTCTATGGCTACACCTTC	TRBJ1-2	TRBV29-1	TRBD1	-
CASSRDGFYGYTF	TGCGCCAGCAGCCGAGACGGTTTCTATGGCTACACCTTC	TRBJ1-2	TRBV4-3	-	-
CASSKGRSNQPQHF	TGTGCCAGCAGCAAGGGAAGGAGCAATCAGCCCCAGCATTTT	TRBJ1-5	TRBV21-1	-	-
CASRTGGRETQYF	TGTGCCAGCAGGACAGGGGGTCGGGAGACCCAGTACTTC	TRBJ2-5	TRBV6-6	TRBD1	-
CASSSRTGGQETQYF	TGTGCCAGTAGTAGCAGGACAGGGGGCCAAGAGACCCAGTACTTC	TRBJ2-5	TRBV19	TRBD1	-
CASSIGREPGNTIYF	TGTGCCAGTAGTATCGGGCGGGAACCTGGAAACACCATATATTTT	TRBJ1-3	TRBV19	-	-
CASSREGVSSYNEQFF	TGCGCCAGCAGCCGCGAGGGGGTGAGCTCCTACAATGAGCAGTTCTTC	TRBJ2-1	TRBV5-1	-	-
CASSFDRGGTEAFF	TGTGCCAGCAGTTTCGACAGGGGTGGGACTGAAGCTTTCTTT	TRBJ1-1	TRBV27	TRBD1	-
CASSWGPGGEQFF	TGCGCCAGCAGCTGGGGACCCGGTGGTGAGCAGTTCTTC	TRBJ2-1	TRBV5-1	-	-
CASSLATSGVRGPDTQYF	TGCGCCAGCAGCTTGGCCACTAGCGGGGTTAGAGGCCCAGATACGCAGTATTTT	TRBJ2-3	TRBV5-1	TRBD2	-
CASSVGEYSNQPQHF	TGTGCCAGCAGCGTAGGAGAATATAGCAATCAGCCCCAGCATTTT	TRBJ1-5	TRBV9	-	-
CSVRVASYEQYF	TGCAGCGTTAGGGTAGCTTCCTACGAGCAGTACTTC	TRBJ2-7	TRBV29-1	-	once
CASSLMGQQDF	TGTGCCAGCAGCCTAATGGGACAGCAAGATTTT	TRBJ2-3	TRBV6-1	TRBD1	once
CASSPSQEWDQPQHF	TGTGCCAGCAGTCCGTCACAGGAATGGGATCAGCCCCAGCATTTT	TRBJ1-5	TRBV28	-	-
CASSYFGTVGETQYF	TGTGCCAGCAGTTACTTCGGGACGGTCGGAGAGACCCAGTACTTC	TRBJ2-5	TRBV6-5	-	-
CASSPSVTAANYGYTF	TGTGCCAGCTCACCGTCGGTCACAGCAGCTAACTATGGCTACACCTTC	TRBJ1-2	TRBV18	-	once
CASYGGGGYGYTF	TGTGCCAGCTATGGAGGGGGCGGATATGGCTACACCTTC	TRBJ1-2	TRBV2	TRBD1	-
CASSGGQGGKNIQYF	TGTGCCAGCAGTGGGGGACAGGGTGGCAAAAACATTCAGTACTTC	TRBJ2-4	TRBV2	TRBD1	-
CSVAESSGNTIYF	TGCAGCGTTGCGGAGTCCTCTGGAAACACCATATATTTT	TRBJ1-3	TRBV29-1	-	-
CASSPPGGVGTQYF	TGTGCCAGCAGTCCGCCGGGGGGGGTTGGGACCCAGTACTTC	TRBJ2-5	TRBV6-5	TRBD2	-
CASTRGYEQYF	TGTGCCAGCACCAGAGGATACGAGCAGTACTTC	TRBJ2-7	TRBV6-5	-	-
CASSLGGQNYGYTF	TGTGCCAGCAGCTTAGGAGGGCAGAACTATGGCTACACCTTC	TRBJ1-2	TRBV7-9	-	-
CASSLGGRINEKLFF	TGTGCCAGCAGTTTAGGAGGGAGAATTAATGAAAAACTGTTTTTT	TRBJ1-4	TRBV28	-	-
CASSQERGTAGNYGYTF	TGCGCCAGCAGCCAAGAGAGGGGCACAGCAGGGAACTATGGCTACACCTTC	TRBJ1-2	TRBV4-1	-	-
CSVSKTGLTGELFF	TGCAGCGTTTCTAAAACGGGGCTTACCGGGGAGCTGTTTTTT	TRBJ2-2	TRBV29-1	-	-
CASSFAGGTDTQYF	TGTGCCAGCAGCTTTGCGGGAGGCACAGATACGCAGTATTTT	TRBJ2-3	TRBV7-9	TRBD2	-
CAWSVRGINGQPQHF	TGTGCCTGGAGTGTCAGGGGTATTAATGGTCAGCCCCAGCATTTT	TRBJ1-5	TRBV30	-	-
CASSLDSVGETQYF	TGTGCCAGCAGCCTCGACTCTGTTGGCGAGACCCAGTACTTC	TRBJ2-5	TRBV7-9	-	-
CASSLRYRSFDGYTF	TGTGCCAGCAGCTTGAGGTACAGGTCGTTCGATGGCTACACCTTC	TRBJ1-2	TRBV5-8	-	once
CSVRAGGINEQYF	TGCAGCGTTAGGGCAGGGGGTATTAACGAGCAGTACTTC	TRBJ2-7	TRBV29-1	TRBD1	-
CASSSGPSNTEAFF	TGCGCCAGCAGCTCAGGACCGTCGAACACTGAAGCTTTCTTT	TRBJ1-1	TRBV5-1	-	-
CASSLVRSGANVLTF	TGTGCCAGCAGCTTAGTTAGGTCTGGGGCCAACGTCCTGACTTTC	TRBJ2-6	TRBV11-2	-	-
CASSELSGSNYEQYF	TGTGCCAGCAGTGAACTCAGCGGGAGCAATTACGAGCAGTACTTC	TRBJ2-7	TRBV6-1	TRBD2	-
CASSPQGYEQYF	TGTGCCAGCAGCCCCCAGGGGTACGAGCAGTACTTC	TRBJ2-7	TRBV27	-	-
CASSPTGRTEAFF	TGTGCCAGCTCACCGACAGGAAGGACTGAAGCTTTCTTT	TRBJ1-1	TRBV18	-	-
CASSLGLTSTDTQYF	TGCGCCAGCAGCTTGGGATTAACTAGCACAGATACGCAGTATTTT	TRBJ2-3	TRBV5-1	-	-
CASSLGQGFDTQYF	TGTGCCAGCAGCTTGGGACAGGGGTTTGATACGCAGTATTTT	TRBJ2-3	TRBV5-4	TRBD1	-
CASSISGTLSGANVLTF	TGTGCCAGTAGTATAAGCGGGACCCTCTCTGGGGCCAACGTCCTGACTTTC	TRBJ2-6	TRBV19	TRBD2	-
CASSLGRGSEKLFF	TGTGCCAGCAGCTTGGGACGGGGGAGTGAAAAACTGTTTTTT	TRBJ1-4	TRBV7-2	-	-
CASSQDATFGAQGYTF	TGTGCCAGCAGCCAAGACGCGACATTCGGGGCCCAAGGCTACACCTTC	TRBJ1-2	TRBV4-2	-	-
CASSPNSANTGELFF	TGTGCCAGCAGCCCGAACTCCGCGAACACCGGGGAGCTGTTTTTT	TRBJ2-2	TRBV7-3	-	once